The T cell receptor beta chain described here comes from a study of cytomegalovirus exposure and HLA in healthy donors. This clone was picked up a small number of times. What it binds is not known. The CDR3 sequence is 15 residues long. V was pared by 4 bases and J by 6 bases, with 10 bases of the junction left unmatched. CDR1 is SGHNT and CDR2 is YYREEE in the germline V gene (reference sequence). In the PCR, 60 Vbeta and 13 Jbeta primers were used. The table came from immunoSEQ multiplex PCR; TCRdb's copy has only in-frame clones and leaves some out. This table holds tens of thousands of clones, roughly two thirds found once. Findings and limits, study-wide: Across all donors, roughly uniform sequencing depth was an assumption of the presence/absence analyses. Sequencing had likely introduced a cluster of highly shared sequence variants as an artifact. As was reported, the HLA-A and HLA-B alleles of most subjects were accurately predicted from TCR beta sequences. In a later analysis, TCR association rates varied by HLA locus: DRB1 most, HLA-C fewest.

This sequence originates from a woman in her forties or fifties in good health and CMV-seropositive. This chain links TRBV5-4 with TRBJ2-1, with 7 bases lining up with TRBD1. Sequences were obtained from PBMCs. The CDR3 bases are TGTGCCAGCAGCCTGACAGGGATCGGAGTCAATGAGCAGTTCTTC. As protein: CASSLTGIGVNEQFF.